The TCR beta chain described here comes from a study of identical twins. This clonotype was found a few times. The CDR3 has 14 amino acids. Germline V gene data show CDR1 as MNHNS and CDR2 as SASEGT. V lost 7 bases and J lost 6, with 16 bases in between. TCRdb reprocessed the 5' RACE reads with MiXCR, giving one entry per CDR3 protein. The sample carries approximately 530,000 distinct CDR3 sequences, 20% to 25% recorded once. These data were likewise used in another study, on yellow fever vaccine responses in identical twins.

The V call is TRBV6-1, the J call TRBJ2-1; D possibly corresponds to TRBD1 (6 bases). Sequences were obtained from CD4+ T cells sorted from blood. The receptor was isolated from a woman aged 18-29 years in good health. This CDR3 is CASTPGHPINEQFF. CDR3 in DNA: TGTGCCAGCACCCCGGGACACCCCATCAATGAGCAGTTCTTC.